Listed here are 3 T cell receptor beta chains from one sample, sequenced in a study of cytomegalovirus exposure and HLA in healthy donors. The PCR ran on 60 Vbeta and 13 Jbeta primers. TCRdb keeps only in-frame clones here, not all; method: immunoSEQ multiplex PCR. The profile shows 74,000 or so clones, about two thirds of them singletons. Material for sequencing was PBMCs. The receptors here all came from a woman aged 25-40 years in good health and CMV-seronegative.

CDR3 loop: CASNTGGRWAQHF. CDR3 nucleotides: TGTGCCAGCAATACAGGGGGGAGGTGGGCCCAGCATTTT. The rearrangement links TRBV6-1 to TRBJ1-5; 8 bases map to TRBD1. Germline V gene data show CDR1 as MNHNS and CDR2 as SASEGT. Trimming at V came to 7 bases and at J to 11 bases, leaving 10 bases not matched to a gene. This CDR3 is 13 amino acids long.

The chain uses TRBV6-5 and TRBJ2-2; 10 bases align to TRBD1. From germline, CDR1 is MNHEY and CDR2 SVGAGI. The ends lost 5 bases at V and 4 bases at J; junction bases unmatched: 4. The CDR3 consists of 15 residues. The CDR3 nucleotides read TGTGCCAGCAGTGGCGGACAGGGGGTCACCGGGGAGCTGTTTTTT. Protein sequence: CASSGGQGVTGELFF.

V is TRBV6-4 and J is TRBJ1-1; TRBD1 matches 8 bases. V was clipped by 6 bases and J by 4 bases; unmatched bases: 4. Per the germline V gene, CDR1 is MRHNA and CDR2 is SNTAGT. The CDR3 spans 13 residues. The CDR3 coding sequence is TGTGCCAGCAGCGACAGGGGCACCACTGAAGCTTTCTTT. It yields the protein CASSDRGTTEAFF.